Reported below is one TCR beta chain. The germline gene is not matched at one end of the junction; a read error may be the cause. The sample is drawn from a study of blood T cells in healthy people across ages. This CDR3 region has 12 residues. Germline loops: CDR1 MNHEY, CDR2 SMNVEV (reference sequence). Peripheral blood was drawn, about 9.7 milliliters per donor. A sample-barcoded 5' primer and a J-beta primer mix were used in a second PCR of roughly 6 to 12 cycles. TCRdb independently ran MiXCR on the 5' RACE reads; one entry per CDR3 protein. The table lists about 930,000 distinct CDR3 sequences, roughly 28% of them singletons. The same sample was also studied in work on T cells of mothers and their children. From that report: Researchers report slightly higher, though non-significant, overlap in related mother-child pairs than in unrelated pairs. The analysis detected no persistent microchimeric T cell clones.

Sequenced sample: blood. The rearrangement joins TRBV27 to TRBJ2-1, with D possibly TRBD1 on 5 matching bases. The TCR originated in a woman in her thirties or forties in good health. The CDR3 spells CVSWGAYNEQFF. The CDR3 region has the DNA TGTGTCAGCTGGGGCGCTTACAATGAGCAGTTCTTC.